This TCR beta chain comes out of a study of control samples from healthy donors and cancer patients. V was clipped by 5 bases and J by 9 bases, with 11 bases between them. The germline gives CDR1 SGHVS, CDR2 FQNEAQ. CDR3 size: 11 residues. The repertoire was sequenced with immunoSEQ multiplex PCR; TCRdb's copy has only in-frame clones and lacks some. Here the sample spans about 130,000 clones, approximately 92% being singletons. This rearrangement joins TRBV7-8 to TRBJ2-7; possibly TRBD2 for D (6 bases). The TCR was taken from a man aged 35-49 years in good health. Sequenced: blood. The CDR3 DNA reads TGTGCCAGCAGCCCTAGCGTGGGGCAGTACTTC. It is translated as CASSPSVGQYF.